This is a list of T cell receptor beta chains from one sample in a study of cytomegalovirus exposure and HLA in healthy donors. Profiling relied on immunoSEQ multiplex PCR, and the TCRdb table lists in-frame clones only, not all of them. The table has approximately 130,000 clones, about 78% seen once. Sequenced material: PBMCs. All receptors derive from a man aged 50 to 60 in good health and CMV-seronegative. CDR3s include the opening cysteine and the closing phenylalanine or tryptophan. A D gene is named only where the DNA matches it firmly. Expanded clones get a size class; other rows say once, few or many, or leave the size out.

>TRBD1|TRBJ2-2|NA|TRBV6-6
CASSGQQGAMFGELFF
TGTGCCAGCAGTGGGCAACAGGGGGCGATGTTCGGGGAGCTGTTTTTT
>NA|TRBJ2-2|NA|TRBV10-3
CATTPGFQQSSGELFF
TGTGCCACGACCCCGGGGTTCCAGCAGAGTTCGGGGGAGCTGTTTTTT
>NA|TRBJ2-1|NA|TRBV29-1
CSVGTGINEQFF
TGCAGCGTTGGAACAGGGATAAATGAGCAGTTCTTC
>NA|TRBJ2-7|NA|TRBV5-1
CASSLRGEQYF
TGCGCCAGCAGCCTCAGGGGCGAGCAGTACTTC
>TRBD2|TRBJ2-7|NA|TRBV18
CASSQAGGYEQYF
TGTGCCAGCTCACAAGCGGGAGGCTACGAGCAGTACTTC
>TRBD1|TRBJ1-2|NA|TRBV2
CASRPGQPYGYTF
TGTGCCAGCAGGCCGGGACAGCCCTATGGCTACACCTTC
>NA|TRBJ2-3|NA|TRBV5-3
CARSLEPTGSTDTQYF
TGTGCCAGAAGCTTGGAGCCTACAGGTAGCACAGATACGCAGTATTTT
>NA|TRBJ1-2|few|TRBV7-9
CASSLRGGVYGYTF
TGTGCCAGCAGCTTGCGGGGGGGGGTCTATGGCTACACCTTC
>TRBD2|TRBJ2-7|NA|TRBV18
CASSPVLTSGSGVYSQYF
TGTGCCAGCTCACCAGTTCTGACTAGCGGGAGTGGGGTTTACTCGCAGTACTTC
>NA|TRBJ2-5|NA|TRBV5-1
CASSLGQKETQYF
TGCGCCAGCAGCTTGGGACAGAAAGAGACCCAGTACTTC
>TRBD1|TRBJ2-7|NA|TRBV30
CARSGQGGYEQYF
TGTGCCCGTAGCGGACAGGGGGGCTACGAGCAGTACTTC
>NA|TRBJ1-1|once|TRBV28
CASSGRGLPSTEAFF
TGTGCCAGCAGTGGCCGAGGGCTGCCGAGCACTGAAGCTTTCTTT
>TRBD2|TRBJ2-7|NA|TRBV7-8
CASSLTQREGDEQYF
TGTGCCAGCAGCTTAACCCAGCGGGAGGGCGACGAGCAGTACTTC
>TRBD2|TRBJ2-1|NA|TRBV11-3
CASSQGLAEYNEQFF
TGTGCCAGCAGCCAGGGACTAGCGGAATACAATGAGCAGTTCTTC
>NA|TRBJ1-1|NA|TRBV18
CASSPSREQGAFF
TGTGCCAGCTCACCATCTAGGGAGCAGGGGGCTTTCTTT
>TRBD2|TRBJ2-7|NA|TRBV14
CASSQGGGIYEQYF
TGTGCCAGCAGCCAAGGCGGGGGGATCTACGAGCAGTACTTC
>NA|TRBJ1-5|NA|TRBV9
CASSASPGQPQHF
TGTGCCAGCAGCGCAAGCCCCGGTCAGCCCCAGCATTTT
>NA|TRBJ1-2|NA|TRBV4-3
CASSGRGAYGYTF
TGCGCCAGCAGCGGAAGGGGTGCCTATGGCTACACCTTC
>NA|TRBJ1-2|NA|TRBV7-3
CASSPGQNYGYTF
TGTGCCAGCTCTCCCGGACAAAACTATGGCTACACCTTC
>NA|TRBJ2-7|NA|TRBV27
CATTRGYEQYF
TGTGCCACCACGAGAGGGTACGAGCAGTACTTC
>TRBD2|TRBJ2-1|NA|TRBV4-2
CASSQGEVAGGFEQFF
TGTGCCAGCAGCCAAGGAGAGGTAGCGGGAGGATTTGAGCAGTTCTTC
>TRBD1|TRBJ1-6|once|TRBV7-9
CASSLGLRQGGNSPLHF
TGTGCCAGCAGCTTAGGCTTGCGACAGGGGGGTAATTCACCCCTCCACTTT
>TRBD2|TRBJ2-5|NA|TRBV28
CASSLKMGTSGRGETQYF
TGTGCCAGCAGTTTAAAAATGGGGACTAGCGGGAGGGGAGAGACCCAGTACTTC
>TRBD1|TRBJ1-1|NA|TRBV28
CASSWTGGVNQAFF
TGTGCCAGCAGTTGGACAGGGGGCGTAAATCAAGCTTTCTTT
>NA|TRBJ1-2|NA|TRBV28
CASSSSGKGNYGYTF
TGTGCCAGCAGTTCCTCGGGGAAAGGGAACTATGGCTACACCTTC
>NA|TRBJ2-7|NA|TRBV25-1
CASSRGTYEQYF
TGTGCCAGCAGTAGGGGGACCTACGAGCAGTACTTC
>NA|TRBJ2-1|NA|TRBV5-4
CASSFDGSREQFF
TGTGCCAGCAGCTTTGACGGTTCCAGGGAGCAGTTCTTC
>TRBD1|TRBJ2-7|NA|TRBV6-5
CASSYGTGGIYEQYF
TGTGCCAGCAGTTATGGGACAGGGGGCATCTACGAGCAGTACTTC
>TRBD2|TRBJ2-3|NA|TRBV9
CASSVARPGGLTDTQYF
TGTGCCAGCAGCGTAGCTCGACCGGGGGGACTCACAGATACGCAGTATTTT
>NA|TRBJ2-3|NA|TRBV5-1
CASSAGSLPDTQYF
TGCGCCAGCAGCGCCGGGAGCCTCCCAGATACGCAGTATTTT
>TRBD1|TRBJ1-2|NA|TRBV5-6
CASSLGWTGYGYTF
TGTGCCAGCAGCTTGGGGTGGACAGGATATGGCTACACCTTC
>NA|TRBJ2-5|NA|TRBV30
CAWSVSQETQYF
TGTGCCTGGAGTGTCTCCCAAGAGACCCAGTACTTC
>TRBD1|TRBJ2-3|NA|TRBV5-1
CASSLGGTAASTDTQYF
TGCGCCAGCAGCTTGGGGGGGACAGCGGCTAGCACAGATACGCAGTATTTT